This T cell receptor beta chain was sequenced for a study of blood T cell repertoires in COVID-19. Study information: Specimens from acute and convalescent COVID-19 originated in the United States, Italy and Spain. Sample material is recorded as cDNA or gDNA derived from T cells, B-cell-depleted T cells, or PBMCs.

CDR3 size: 17 residues. Germline assignment: CDR1 SGDLS and CDR2 YYNGEE. The V and J ends lost 4 bases and 5 bases, in that order; junction bases with no gene match: 15. Original analysis: Reference gene primers were amplified, and this amplification served to estimate nucleated cell counts. This table comes from immunoSEQ multiplex PCR, and its TCRdb copy is limited to in-frame clones, with some not included. The V and J calls and clone size come from that table; D and trimming were worked out from the DNA. Counted here are about 31,000 clones, 80% to 90% occurring once; the ten biggest clones make up 24%. This clone was found a few times.

This sequence was found in a human donor with active COVID-19. The donor label of this sample is uncertain. The chain is built from TRBV9 and TRBJ2-5; 9 positions match TRBD2. Sequences were obtained from peripheral blood. In nucleotides, the CDR3 is TGTGCCAGCAGCCCCAGCCTAGCGGGGCCCAGGATGGAGACCCAGTACTTC. Protein: CASSPSLAGPRMETQYF.